The entry below gives a single T cell receptor (beta chain) sequence along with its context. Its antigen is currently unknown. The data are from a study of T-cell memory formation after mild COVID-19. Study-level results: Memory cells collected pre-infection included some clones that later responded, suggesting cross-reactive memory joined. Later expanders leaned toward CD4+, whereas clones contracting from day 15 to 85 were balanced CD4/CD8.

After 5'RACE with constant-segment primers, TCR alpha and TCR beta cDNA libraries carrying sample barcodes and UMIs were obtained. TCRdb independently ran MiXCR on the 5' RACE reads; one entry per CDR3 protein. The data contain a few hundred thousand distinct CDR3 sequences, 16% of them singletons. Source material: PBMCs or a T cell subset sorted from them (not recorded which). The clonotype was recovered from a man aged 18-30 years who had mild COVID-19 (a few samples of this study predate the infection). Cell type and time point are not known.

The CDR3 DNA follows: TGTGCCAGCAGTTACGGACAGGGGGCACGAGGCTACACCTTC. Translated, it gives CASSYGQGARGYTF. The rearrangement links TRBV6-5 to TRBJ1-2; 11 bases align to TRBD1. V gave up 2 bases and J gave up 8 bases; unmatched junction bases: 4. The CDR3 is 14 residues long. Germline loops: CDR1 MNHEY, CDR2 SVGAGI.